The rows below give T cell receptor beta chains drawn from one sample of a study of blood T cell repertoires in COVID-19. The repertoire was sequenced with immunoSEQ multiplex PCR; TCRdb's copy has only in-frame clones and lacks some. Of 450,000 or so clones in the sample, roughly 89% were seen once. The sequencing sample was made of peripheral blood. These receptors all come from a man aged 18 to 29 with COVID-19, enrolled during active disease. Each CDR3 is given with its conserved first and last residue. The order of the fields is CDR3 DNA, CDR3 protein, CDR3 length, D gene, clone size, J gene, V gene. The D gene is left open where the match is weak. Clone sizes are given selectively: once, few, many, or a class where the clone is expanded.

TGCGCCAGCAGCCAAGGCCTAGCCTATAATTCACCCCTCCACTTT | CASSQGLAYNSPLHF | 15 | NA | NA | TRBJ1-6 | TRBV4-1
TGTGCCAGTGGAATAAACCGACAGGGGACTCCGAACACTGAAGCTTTCTTT | CASGINRQGTPNTEAFF | 17 | TRBD1 | NA | TRBJ1-1 | TRBV19
TGCGCCAGCAGCTTTTCCGGGACAGCGAACACCGGGGAGCTGTTTTTT | CASSFSGTANTGELFF | 16 | TRBD1 | NA | TRBJ2-2 | TRBV5-1
TGTGCCAGCAGTGCTCCGGGGGGACTAGCCCGAACCGGGGAGCTGTTTTTT | CASSAPGGLARTGELFF | 17 | TRBD2 | NA | TRBJ2-2 | TRBV25-1
TGTGCCAGCAGCTTGGGGGGTGGCGGGAGGTCCTACGAGCAGTACTTC | CASSLGGGGRSYEQYF | 16 | TRBD2 | once | TRBJ2-7 | TRBV5-8
TGCGCCAGCAGCTCAGACAGGGGTGGGGCCAACGTCCTGACTTTC | CASSSDRGGANVLTF | 15 | TRBD1 | NA | TRBJ2-6 | TRBV5-1
TGTGCCAGCAGCGGCGGACAGACTTACGAGCAGTACTTC | CASSGGQTYEQYF | 13 | NA | once | TRBJ2-7 | TRBV9
TGTGCCAGCAGCTCGCGCAGGGGGGTGAACACTGAAGCTTTCTTT | CASSSRRGVNTEAFF | 15 | TRBD1 | NA | TRBJ1-1 | TRBV11-2
TGTGCCACCAGTGACCCCGGGACAGACAATGAAAAACTGTTTTTT | CATSDPGTDNEKLFF | 15 | TRBD1 | NA | TRBJ1-4 | TRBV24-1
TGTGCCAGCAGCGAGACAGGGTATGGAGAGACCCAGTACTTC | CASSETGYGETQYF | 14 | TRBD1 | NA | TRBJ2-5 | TRBV7-7
TGTGCCAGTAGTATAGCCCGGGACAGCCCCAAGGGCTACACCTTC | CASSIARDSPKGYTF | 15 | TRBD1 | NA | TRBJ1-2 | TRBV19
TGTGCCAGCAGCGCACGGGGGGAGGACACTGAAGCTTTCTTT | CASSARGEDTEAFF | 14 | NA | NA | TRBJ1-1 | TRBV11-2
TGCGCCAGCAGAAAAAGGACAGGGGAAGAGACCCAGTACTTC | CASRKRTGEETQYF | 14 | TRBD1 | NA | TRBJ2-5 | TRBV10-2
TGCGCCAGCAGCCAGGGACAGCCGCCCTACGAGCAGTACTTC | CASSQGQPPYEQYF | 14 | TRBD1 | NA | TRBJ2-7 | TRBV4-1
TGTGCCAGCAGCACTACGGAGAAAGAGACCCAGTACTTC | CASSTTEKETQYF | 13 | NA | NA | TRBJ2-5 | TRBV9
TGTGCCACCAGTGATAGCGGGCCCTACAATGAGCAGTTCTTC | CATSDSGPYNEQFF | 14 | NA | NA | TRBJ2-1 | TRBV24-1
TGTGCCAGCAGCTCGACAGTTTACAATCAGCCCCAGCATTTT | CASSSTVYNQPQHF | 14 | NA | NA | TRBJ1-5 | TRBV7-9
TGTGCCAGCAGTCGTACTAGCGGGATTGGCACCGGGGAGCTGTTTTTT | CASSRTSGIGTGELFF | 16 | TRBD2 | many | TRBJ2-2 | TRBV11-2
TGTGCCAGCAGTGACGGTCAGCCCCAGCATTTT | CASSDGQPQHF | 11 | NA | few | TRBJ1-5 | TRBV2
TGCGCCAGCAGCTTGGTTTCACAGGCCGGCGGCTACACCTTC | CASSLVSQAGGYTF | 14 | NA | NA | TRBJ1-2 | TRBV5-1
TGTGCCAGCAGCCCCTTTATAGCGAGCTACAATGAGCAGTTCTTC | CASSPFIASYNEQFF | 15 | NA | NA | TRBJ2-1 | TRBV14
TGCGCCAGCAGAAGCGGGAGAGGCGCAGATACGCAGTATTTT | CASRSGRGADTQYF | 14 | TRBD2 | NA | TRBJ2-3 | TRBV10-1
TGCAGCGTTTTTTATGGGACAGGGGAGAGTACAGATACGCAGTATTTT | CSVFYGTGESTDTQYF | 16 | TRBD1 | once | TRBJ2-3 | TRBV29-1
TGTGCCAGTAGTATTAGTAGCGGAGAGACCCAGTACTTC | CASSISSGETQYF | 13 | NA | NA | TRBJ2-5 | TRBV19
TGTGCCAGCAGTTACTCGTCTTACGGGGAGCTGTTTTTT | CASSYSSYGELFF | 13 | NA | NA | TRBJ2-2 | TRBV6-5
TGTGCCAGCAGCTTAGGTGTTAGCGGGAAAGAGACCCAGTACTTC | CASSLGVSGKETQYF | 15 | TRBD2 | NA | TRBJ2-5 | TRBV11-2
TGCAGCGTTGGCGGGAGGGCCATCGATACGCAGTATTTT | CSVGGRAIDTQYF | 13 | TRBD2 | NA | TRBJ2-3 | TRBV29-1
TGTGCCAGTAGAGCCGGGACAGCTATTATGAACACTGAAGCTTTCTTT | CASRAGTAIMNTEAFF | 16 | TRBD1 | once | TRBJ1-1 | TRBV19
TGTGCCAGCAGCCCGGGGGGCGTTTTGATCGATACGCAGTATTTT | CASSPGGVLIDTQYF | 15 | NA | NA | TRBJ2-3 | TRBV7-9
TGTGCCATCCAAACTCCTGGGGCCAACGTCCTGACTTTC | CAIQTPGANVLTF | 13 | NA | NA | TRBJ2-6 | TRBV7-8
TGTGCCAGCAGTTCCTTAAGCGGGAGTCCCTCCAATGAGCAGTTCTTC | CASSSLSGSPSNEQFF | 16 | TRBD2 | NA | TRBJ2-1 | TRBV28
TGTGCCAGCTCCCTCTTCCCTAGCACAGATACGCAGTATTTT | CASSLFPSTDTQYF | 14 | NA | NA | TRBJ2-3 | TRBV18
TGTGCCAGCACTGAGCTAGGGGCCCTCCACTTT | CASTELGALHF | 11 | NA | NA | TRBJ1-6 | TRBV12-3/TRBV12-4
TGTGCCAGTAGCCGTCTAGCGGGGGGCTACAATGAGCAGTTCTTC | CASSRLAGGYNEQFF | 15 | TRBD2 | NA | TRBJ2-1 | TRBV19
TGTGCCAGTAGGAAGACAGCCACAGATACGCAGTATTTT | CASRKTATDTQYF | 13 | NA | once | TRBJ2-3 | TRBV19
TGTGCCAGCAGTTATAATAGACAGGGGCGGTCGTACGAGCAGTACTTC | CASSYNRQGRSYEQYF | 16 | TRBD1 | NA | TRBJ2-7 | TRBV6-2/TRBV6-3
TGTGCCAGCAGCGTATACCCCCAGAGCACAGATACGCAGTATTTT | CASSVYPQSTDTQYF | 15 | NA | NA | TRBJ2-3 | TRBV9
TGTGCCAGCAGTGAAGTGGGTAGCCAGACCTACAATGAGCAGTTCTTC | CASSEVGSQTYNEQFF | 16 | NA | NA | TRBJ2-1 | TRBV2
TGTGCCAGCAGCCTCGGACAGTTCGATTTTCAGCCCCAGCATTTT | CASSLGQFDFQPQHF | 15 | NA | NA | TRBJ1-5 | TRBV7-9
TGTGCCAGCAGTAGGACAGGGGGTACAGAGACCCAGTACTTC | CASSRTGGTETQYF | 14 | TRBD1 | NA | TRBJ2-5 | TRBV2
TGTGCCAGCAGAGGGGACTCAGAGCAGTTCTTC | CASRGDSEQFF | 11 | NA | NA | TRBJ2-1 | TRBV11-3
TGTGCCAGCAGCCCCCGGCGGCAACTGAACACCGGGGAGCTGTTTTTT | CASSPRRQLNTGELFF | 16 | NA | NA | TRBJ2-2 | TRBV7-2
TGTGCCAGCTCACCAAGTAGACAGGGGCAGGACTATGGCTACACCTTC | CASSPSRQGQDYGYTF | 16 | TRBD1 | NA | TRBJ1-2 | TRBV18
TGCAGTGCTTTACAGGGGACCCTCCACTTT | CSALQGTLHF | 10 | TRBD1 | NA | TRBJ1-6 | TRBV20-1
TGTGCCAGCAGCTTGCCCGGGGGCACAGATACGCAGTATTTT | CASSLPGGTDTQYF | 14 | NA | NA | TRBJ2-3 | TRBV7-6
TGTGCCATCAGTGGGACTACCCAAGAGACCCAGTACTTC | CAISGTTQETQYF | 13 | NA | NA | TRBJ2-5 | TRBV10-3
TGTGCCAGCAGCCACATCACTAGCGGGAGGGCCCTCACAGATACGCAGTATTTT | CASSHITSGRALTDTQYF | 18 | TRBD2 | NA | TRBJ2-3 | TRBV7-8
TGCGCCAGCAGCTTCGGTAGGGGGACAGATACGCAGTATTTT | CASSFGRGTDTQYF | 14 | NA | NA | TRBJ2-3 | TRBV5-1
TGTGCCACCAGTACGGCGGGCCAAGAAACCCAGTACTTC | CATSTAGQETQYF | 13 | NA | NA | TRBJ2-5 | TRBV24-1
TGTGCCAGCAGCCAAGAGGAAGGGGGTTACAATGAGCAGTTCTTC | CASSQEEGGYNEQFF | 15 | NA | NA | TRBJ2-1 | TRBV3-1/TRBV3-2
TGTGCCAGCAGCTTGGACAGGGGCGAGCAGTACTTC | CASSLDRGEQYF | 12 | TRBD1 | NA | TRBJ2-7 | TRBV7-9
TGTGCCAGCAGTTACCCGGGACTAGCGGGCAACATGCAGTTCTTC | CASSYPGLAGNMQFF | 15 | TRBD2 | NA | TRBJ2-1 | TRBV6-5
TGTGCCAGCAAGGATCCGCTAGGAGGCACAGATACGCAGTATTTT | CASKDPLGGTDTQYF | 15 | NA | NA | TRBJ2-3 | TRBV2
TGTGCCAGCAGCCCCAGGGACAGTTCCTACGAGCAGTACTTC | CASSPRDSSYEQYF | 14 | TRBD1 | NA | TRBJ2-7 | TRBV3-1/TRBV3-2
TGTGCCAGTCGCAGCGGGGGAACGGGGGAGACCCAGTACTTC | CASRSGGTGETQYF | 14 | TRBD2 | NA | TRBJ2-5 | TRBV7-9